A single sample is the source of the 32 T cell receptor beta chains below, sequenced in a study of T cells of healthy individuals. MiXCR, run by TCRdb on the 5' RACE reads, gives a single entry per CDR3 protein. The sample has tens of thousands of distinct CDR3 sequences; roughly 14% are singletons. The receptors were sampled from a human donor in good health.

This clonotype came up many times. The V and J genes are TRBV5-1 and TRBJ2-3; 13 bases match TRBD2. The CDR3 covers 16 residues. V was clipped by 0 bases and J by 4 bases; unmatched bases: 2. Germline lookup yields CDR1 SGHRS and CDR2 YFSETQ. The CDR3 here is CASSLGGTSGADTQYF. For the CDR3, the DNA is TGCGCCAGCAGCTTGGGCGGGACTAGCGGGGCAGATACGCAGTATTTT.

On this clonotype: This could be a read error, since a much larger clone is one nucleotide away. Here the CDR3 reads CAISESDPQGNGSPLHF. CDR3 nucleotides: TGTGCCATCAGTGAGTCGGATCCACAGGGGAACGGTTCACCCCTCCACTTT. J is TRBJ1-6 and V is TRBV10-3, with 7 bases lining up with TRBD1. The CDR3 is made up of 17 amino acids. Trimming at V came to 0 bases and at J to 9 bases, leaving 11 bases not matched to a gene. Germline CDR1 reads ENHRY; CDR2 reads SYGVKD.

The V gene is TRBV11-2, the J gene TRBJ2-4, with D possibly being TRBD1 or TRBD2 (5 bases each). Germline V gene sequence: CDR1 SGHAT, CDR2 FQNNGV. Trimming took 1 base from V and 12 from J, leaving 10 bases between them. CDR3 size: 12 residues. The CDR3 is CASSLVGTGQYF. The CDR3 DNA is TGTGCCAGCAGCTTAGTTGGGACGGGTCAGTACTTC.

V usage is TRBV29-1 and J usage is TRBJ2-5, with a weak D call TRBD2 (5 bases). From germline, CDR1 is SQVTM and CDR2 ANQGSEA. Trimming left V 5 bases short and J 2 bases short, with 12 bases between. The CDR3 totals 13 residues. DNA of the CDR3: TGCAGCGTTAACGGGATGCGGCAAGAGACCCAGTACTTC. Its translation: CSVNGMRQETQYF. Looking up the rest from reference TRBV29-1 and TRBJ2-5 gives the full variable domain: SAVISQKPSRDICQRGTSLTIQCQVDSQVTMMFWYRQQPGQSLTLIATANQGSEATYESGFVIDKFPISRPNLTFSTLTVSNMSPEDSSIYLCSVNGMRQETQYFGPGTRLLVL.

This clonotype was detected ten times or more. The chain uses TRBV9 and TRBJ2-1; perhaps TRBD2 as D (6 bases). This CDR3 region has 15 residues. Germline V CDR1 and CDR2: SGDLS, YYNGEE. Trimming took 0 bases from V and 9 from J, leaving 16 bases between them. The CDR3 DNA reads as TGTGCCAGCAGCGTAGACGGGCGGAGGGAGGCTGAGCAGTTCTTC. Amino acid sequence: CASSVDGRREAEQFF.

This clonotype came up a few times. V is TRBV5-1 and J is TRBJ2-5, with 7 bases fitting TRBD2. The CDR3 runs 15 residues. The junction had 11 bases not matched to a gene; V was cut back by 4 bases and J by 5 bases. CDR1 and CDR2 from the germline V gene are SGHRS and YFSETQ. CDR3 amino acids: CASSPSVSAGETQYF. The CDR3 DNA reads as TGCGCCAGCAGCCCCTCGGTCTCAGCGGGGGAGACCCAGTACTTC.

Only a few counts were recorded for this clonotype. The V call is TRBV7-2, the J call TRBJ2-2; D tentatively fits TRBD1 or TRBD2 (6 bases each). Germline V gene data show CDR1 as SGHTA and CDR2 as FQGNSA. This CDR3 comprises 15 residues. V lost 5 bases to trimming and J lost 7 bases, with 17 bases between them. The CDR3 sequence: CASSPEGGLGGELFF. Here the CDR3 DNA reads TGTGCCAGCAGCCCAGAGGGGGGCCTAGGCGGGGAGCTGTTTTTT.

This clonotype has a handful of counts. J is TRBJ1-1 and V is TRBV9; 7 bases are shared with TRBD1. The CDR3 is 14 residues long. Trimming removed 3 bases from V and 5 bases from J; junction bases left unmatched: 7. The germline CDR1 and CDR2 sequences are SGDLS and YYNGEE. The CDR3 protein is CASSARQGRTEAFF. CDR3 nucleotides: TGTGCCAGCAGCGCCCGACAGGGTAGGACTGAAGCTTTCTTT.

This clonotype has more than one count but fewer than ten. The rearrangement links TRBV12-3 or TRBV12-4 to TRBJ2-3, with TRBD1 matching 8 bases. CDR3 length: 15 amino acids. V trimming: 7 bases; J trimming: 5 bases; junction bases outside the gene matches: 11. In nucleotides, the CDR3 is TGTGCCAGCACCGTCGGGACAGGCCTGGGAGATACGCAGTATTTT. As protein: CASTVGTGLGDTQYF.

The V gene is TRBV6-5, the J gene TRBJ2-2; 8 positions agree with TRBD2. Germline-derived CDR1 and CDR2 are MNHEY and SVGAGI. Germline trimming cut 5 bases from V and 5 bases from J; bases unmatched to any gene: 4. The CDR3 runs to 14 residues. As DNA, the CDR3 is TGTGCCAGCAGTCGGACTAGCAGTACCGGGGAGCTGTTTTTT. It is translated as CASSRTSSTGELFF.

This clonotype was counted a few times. V gene TRBV7-9 combines with J gene TRBJ1-2; D uncertain. The V gene lost 3 bases and the J gene lost 6 bases, with 11 bases spanning the gap. The CDR3 length is 13 residues. Germline V gives CDR1 SEHNR, CDR2 FQNEAQ (reference sequence). In nucleotides, the CDR3 is TGTGCCAGCAGCTTTAGAGAACTGGATGGCTACACCTTC. It is translated as CASSFRELDGYTF. Variable domain in full (rest from reference TRBV7-9 and TRBJ1-2): DTGVSQNPRHKITKRGQNVTFRCDPISEHNRLYWYRQTLGQGPEFLTYFQNEAQLEKSRLLSDRFSAERPKGSFSTLEIQRTEQGDSAMYLCASSFRELDGYTFGSGTRLTVV.

This clonotype came up a few times. The chain carries TRBV5-1 and TRBJ2-1, with 9 positions matching TRBD1. CDR1 and CDR2 from the germline V gene are SGHRS and YFSETQ. The CDR3 is made up of 16 amino acids. Trimming cost V 0 bases and J 1 base; bases outside gene matches: 2. For the CDR3, the DNA is TGCGCCAGCAGCTTGGAGGGGACAGGGTCCTACAATGAGCAGTTCTTC. Its protein product is CASSLEGTGSYNEQFF.

This sequence joins TRBV11-2 and TRBJ2-1; 8 nucleotides agree with TRBD1. Germline V gene lookup returns CDR1 SGHAT and CDR2 FQNNGV. The CDR3 contains 16 residues. V shed 0 bases, J shed 4 bases, and the junction held 5 bases outside the gene matches. CDR3 region: CASSLDSGTGYNEQFF. For the CDR3, the DNA is TGTGCCAGCAGCTTAGATTCCGGGACAGGTTACAATGAGCAGTTCTTC. The variable domain in full, with the rest retrieved from reference TRBV11-2 and TRBJ2-1, is EAGVAQSPRYKIIEKRQSVAFWCNPISGHATLYWYQQILGQGPKLLIQFQNNGVVDDSQLPKDRFSAERLKGVDSTLKIQPAKLEDSAVYLCASSLDSGTGYNEQFFGPGTRLTVL.

This clonotype occurred many times. The gene calls are TRBV18 and TRBJ2-7; D assignment may be TRBD1 or TRBD2 (5 bases each). Germline CDR1 and CDR2: KGHSH and LQKENI. CDR3 length: 15 residues. V lost 6 bases, J lost 0 bases, and 15 bases lay in between. CDR3 coding DNA: TGTGCCAGCTCCGCCGGGGACGGTAGCTCCTACGAGCAGTACTTC. This translates into CASSAGDGSSYEQYF.

This clonotype was recorded many times. The chain is built from TRBV20-1 and TRBJ2-5, with D possibly matching TRBD2 (6 bases). This CDR3 contains 13 residues. Germline assignment: CDR1 DFQATT and CDR2 SNEGSKA (reference sequence). V lost 6 bases, J lost 1 base, and 12 bases lay in between. The DNA of the CDR3 is TGCAGTGCCCGCGGGAACCTCCAAGAGACCCAGTACTTC. It is translated as CSARGNLQETQYF.

In its sample, this clonotype was seen a few times. The chain carries TRBV10-3 and TRBJ2-3; the D is unclear. Looked up from germline, CDR1 is ENHRY and CDR2 is SYGVKD. This CDR3 has 11 amino acids. Trimming stripped 6 bases from V and 6 bases from J, with 7 bases between. CDR3 coding DNA: TGTGCCATCAGCGTGGGGGATACGCAGTATTTT. Amino acid sequence: CAISVGDTQYF.

This clonotype was picked up many times. This chain links TRBV5-8 with TRBJ2-7; 8 positions match TRBD1. The CDR3 has 15 residues. The germline V gene encodes CDR1 SGHTS and CDR2 YDEGEE. V gave up 3 bases and J gave up 6 bases; unmatched junction bases: 11. CDR3 amino acids: CASSSGTGGFGEQYF. The CDR3 nucleotides read TGTGCCAGCAGCTCAGGAACAGGGGGATTCGGCGAGCAGTACTTC.

There are many counts of this clonotype. J is TRBJ1-1 and V is TRBV4-3; D remains ambiguous. Germline CDR1 and CDR2: LGHNA and YSLEER. CDR3 length equals 14 residues. The V end was cut by 0 bases, the J end by 10 bases, with 15 bases between. The CDR3: CASSQDREFALAFF. The CDR3 DNA is TGCGCCAGCAGCCAAGATAGGGAGTTTGCGTTAGCTTTCTTT.

The chain links TRBV28 to TRBJ1-3; D may be TRBD1 (6 bases). V lost 7 bases and J 4 bases, leaving 14 bases between the germline ends. This CDR3 region has 14 residues. Germline CDR1 reads MDHEN; CDR2 reads SYDVKM. CDR3 sequence: CASKTGAPGNTIYF. The DNA of the CDR3 is TGTGCCAGCAAGACGGGGGCGCCGGGAAACACCATATATTTT.

This clonotype was seen a handful of times. The J gene is TRBJ1-5, the V gene TRBV20-1; D gene ambiguous. Germline-derived CDR1 and CDR2 are DFQATT and SNEGSKA (reference sequence). V was shortened by 0 bases and J by 8 bases, with 5 bases between the two germline ends. The CDR3 covers 11 residues. The CDR3 nucleotides read TGCAGTGCTAGAGACCCGAAGCCCCAGCATTTT. Translating it yields CSARDPKPQHF.

This clonotype was seen at least ten times. The chain uses TRBV27 and TRBJ2-6; 7 nucleotides match TRBD2. The germline CDR1 and CDR2 sequences are MNHEY and SMNVEV (reference sequence). V was clipped by 7 bases and J by 1 base; unmatched bases: 4. The CDR3 covers 15 residues. CDR3 in amino acids: CASTSGRSGANVLTF. DNA for the CDR3: TGTGCCAGCACTAGCGGAAGATCTGGGGCCAACGTCCTGACTTTC.

This clonotype has only a few counts. The rearrangement uses TRBV11-2 and TRBJ1-2, with TRBD1 matching over 11 bases. This CDR3 contains 18 residues. CDR1 and CDR2 from the germline V gene are SGHAT and FQNNGV. V shed 3 bases and J 3 bases; nucleotides not matched to a gene: 12. The CDR3 DNA sequence: TGTGCCAGCAGCTTCGGGACAGGGGGGTTTAAGTTTGACTATGGCTACACCTTC. The encoded protein is CASSFGTGGFKFDYGYTF.

This clonotype was detected many times. The genes are TRBV18 and TRBJ2-7, with D perhaps matching TRBD1 or TRBD2 (5 bases each). V was clipped by 3 bases and J by 5 bases, with 14 bases between them. The CDR3 has 14 amino acids. CDR1 is KGHSH, CDR2 LQKENI, per germline. The chain's CDR3 is CASSPAGRGDEQYF. Here the CDR3 DNA reads TGTGCCAGCTCACCGGCCGGCCGAGGGGACGAGCAGTACTTC.

V and J are TRBV14 and TRBJ1-1; D gene ambiguous. Deletions cut 3 bases from V and 4 bases from J, with 9 bases between. The CDR3 sequence is 13 residues long. From germline, CDR1 is SGHDN and CDR2 FVKESK. The CDR3 region has the DNA TGTGCCAGCAGCCAGGGAGATGGCACTGAAGCTTTCTTT. It specifies CASSQGDGTEAFF.

The J gene is TRBJ1-2, the V gene TRBV6-2 or TRBV6-3, with D possibly being TRBD1 (5 bases). Trimming took off 2 bases at V and 0 bases at J, with 10 bases between the two ends. Germline CDR1 and CDR2: MNHEY and SVGEGT. The CDR3 loop spans 15 amino acids. CDR3 in amino acids: CASSYPGTANYGYTF. Here the CDR3 DNA reads TGTGCCAGCAGTTACCCCGGGACGGCTAACTATGGCTACACCTTC.

This clonotype appeared many times. The V and J genes are TRBV5-1 and TRBJ2-3; 9 nucleotides match TRBD1. The CDR3 totals 16 residues. Germline loops: CDR1 SGHRS, CDR2 YFSETQ. V dropped 0 bases and J dropped 2; count of bases not matched to a gene: 4. This CDR3 is CASSLAGTGLTDTQYF. CDR3 coding DNA: TGCGCCAGCAGCTTGGCCGGGACAGGGCTCACAGATACGCAGTATTTT.

This clonotype is a singleton in its sample. The rearrangement uses TRBV25-1 and TRBJ2-1, with D uncertain. V gave up 4 bases and J gave up 4 bases, with 20 bases separating them. CDR1 is MGHDK, CDR2 SYGVNS, per germline. This CDR3 spans 17 amino acids. CDR3 protein: CASSGKGLSLGYNEQFF. CDR3 DNA sequence: TGTGCCAGCAGTGGTAAAGGGCTCTCTCTGGGGTACAATGAGCAGTTCTTC.

This clonotype was counted ten times or more. CDR3 in amino acids: CASSFGPDGRFEQFF. Written as DNA, the CDR3 is TGTGCCAGCAGCTTCGGACCGGACGGACGCTTTGAGCAGTTCTTC. The chain is built from TRBV7-2 and TRBJ2-1; D gene unclear. Trimming stripped 3 bases from V and 9 bases from J, with 18 bases between. In germline, CDR1 is SGHTA, CDR2 FQGNSA. This CDR3 has 15 residues.

This clonotype came up many times. The J gene is TRBJ1-6, the V gene TRBV4-3; no firm D call. The CDR3 runs 13 residues. Germline V gene data show CDR1 as LGHNA and CDR2 as YSLEER. Trimming removed 0 bases at V and 10 bases at J, with 7 bases between. The CDR3 here is CASSQDLTSPLHF. CDR3 bases: TGCGCCAGCAGCCAAGATTTAACCTCACCCCTCCACTTT.

In its sample, this clonotype ranks as medium-sized. The CDR3 sequence: CASSERPVGKLFF. CDR3 nucleotide sequence: TGTGCCAGCAGTGAACGGCCCGTAGGAAAACTGTTTTTT. The V and J genes are TRBV6-4 and TRBJ1-4; D ambiguous. This CDR3 is built from 13 residues. The V gene's germline CDR1 is MRHNA and CDR2 SNTAGT. V lost 3 bases to trimming and J lost 10 bases, with 12 bases between them.

This clonotype occurred a few times. The chain joins TRBV19 to TRBJ1-2, with D possibly matching TRBD1 (6 bases). Germline lookup yields CDR1 LNHDA and CDR2 SQIVND (reference sequence). V lost 6 bases, J lost 4 bases, and 15 bases lay in between. CDR3 length: 14 amino acids. CDR3 residues: CASRAKQGRYGYTF. The CDR3 coding sequence is TGTGCCAGTAGGGCGAAACAGGGTCGCTATGGCTACACCTTC.

There are a few counts of this clonotype. The chain combines TRBV5-6 with TRBJ2-3; no reliable D call. The CDR3 runs to 14 residues. With 4 bases removed from V and 0 bases from J, the gap between germline ends came to 9 bases. Per germline, CDR1 SGHDT and CDR2 YYEEEE. The CDR3 sequence is CASSPLDSTDTQYF. The DNA of the CDR3 is TGTGCCAGCAGCCCGCTTGACAGCACAGATACGCAGTATTTT.